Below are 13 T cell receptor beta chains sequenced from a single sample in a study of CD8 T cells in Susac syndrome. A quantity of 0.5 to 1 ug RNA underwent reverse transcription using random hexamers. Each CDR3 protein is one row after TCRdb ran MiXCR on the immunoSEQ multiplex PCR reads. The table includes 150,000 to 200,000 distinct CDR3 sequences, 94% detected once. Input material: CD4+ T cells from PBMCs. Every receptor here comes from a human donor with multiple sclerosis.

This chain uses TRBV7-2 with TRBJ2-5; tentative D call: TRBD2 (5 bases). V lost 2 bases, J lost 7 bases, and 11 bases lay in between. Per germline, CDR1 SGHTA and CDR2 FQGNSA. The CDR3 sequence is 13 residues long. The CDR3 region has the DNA TGTGCCAGCAGCTTATACGGGGTCGGGACCCAGTACTTC. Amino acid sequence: CASSLYGVGTQYF.

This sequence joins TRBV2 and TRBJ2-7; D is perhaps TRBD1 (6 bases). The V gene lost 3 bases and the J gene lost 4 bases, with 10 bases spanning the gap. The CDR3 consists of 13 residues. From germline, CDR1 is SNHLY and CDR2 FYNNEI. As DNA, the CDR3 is TGTGCCAGCAGTGAGGTACAGGGTTACGAGCAGTACTTC. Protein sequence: CASSEVQGYEQYF. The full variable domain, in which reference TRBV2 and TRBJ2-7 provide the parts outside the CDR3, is EPEVTQTPSHQVTQMGQEVILRCVPISNHLYFYWYRQILGQKVEFLVSFYNNEISEKSEIFDDQFSVERPDGSNFTLKIRSTKLEDSAMYFCASSEVQGYEQYFGPGTRLTVT.

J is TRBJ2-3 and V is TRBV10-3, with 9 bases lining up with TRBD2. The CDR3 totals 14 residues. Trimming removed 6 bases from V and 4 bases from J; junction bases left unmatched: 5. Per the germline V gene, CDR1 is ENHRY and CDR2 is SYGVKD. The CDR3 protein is CAIRFSGRADTQYF. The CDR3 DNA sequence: TGTGCCATCAGGTTTAGCGGGAGAGCAGATACGCAGTATTTT.

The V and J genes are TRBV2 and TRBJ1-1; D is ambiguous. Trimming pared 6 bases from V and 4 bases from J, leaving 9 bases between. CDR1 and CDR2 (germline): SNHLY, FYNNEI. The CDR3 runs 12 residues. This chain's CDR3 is CASSAGSTEAFF. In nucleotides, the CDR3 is TGTGCCAGCAGCGCAGGAAGCACTGAAGCTTTCTTT.

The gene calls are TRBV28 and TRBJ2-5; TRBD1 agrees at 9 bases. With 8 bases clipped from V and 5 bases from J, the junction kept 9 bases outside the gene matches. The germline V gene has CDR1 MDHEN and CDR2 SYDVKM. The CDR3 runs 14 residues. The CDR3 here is CASSLGDRAETQYF. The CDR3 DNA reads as TGTGCCAGCTCCCTCGGGGACAGGGCGGAGACCCAGTACTTC.

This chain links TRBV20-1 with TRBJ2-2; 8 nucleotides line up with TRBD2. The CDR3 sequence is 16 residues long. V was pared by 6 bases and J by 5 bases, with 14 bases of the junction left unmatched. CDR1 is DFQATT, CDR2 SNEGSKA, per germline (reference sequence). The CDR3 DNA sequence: TGCAGTGCGTCCCCCTTTGGTAGCGGGATTACCGGGGAGCTGTTTTTT. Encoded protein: CSASPFGSGITGELFF.

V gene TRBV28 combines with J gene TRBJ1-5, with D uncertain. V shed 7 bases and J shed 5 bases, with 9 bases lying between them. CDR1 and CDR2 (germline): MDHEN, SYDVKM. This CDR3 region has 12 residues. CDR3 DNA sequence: TGTGCCAGCATGTTGAGGTATCAGCCCCAGCATTTT. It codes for CASMLRYQPQHF. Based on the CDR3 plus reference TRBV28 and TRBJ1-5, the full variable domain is DVKVTQSSRYLVKRTGEKVFLECVQDMDHENMFWYRQDPGLGLRLIYFSYDVKMKEKGDIPEGYSVSREKKERFSLILESASTNQTSMYLCASMLRYQPQHFGDGTRLSIL.

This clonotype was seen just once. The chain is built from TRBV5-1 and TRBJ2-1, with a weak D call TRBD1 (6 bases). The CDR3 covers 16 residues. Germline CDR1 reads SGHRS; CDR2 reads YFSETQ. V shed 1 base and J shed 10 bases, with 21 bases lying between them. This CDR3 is CASSLRGSAQGDEQFF. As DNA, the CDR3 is TGCGCCAGCAGCTTGAGGGGGTCCGCCCAGGGAGACGAGCAGTTCTTC.

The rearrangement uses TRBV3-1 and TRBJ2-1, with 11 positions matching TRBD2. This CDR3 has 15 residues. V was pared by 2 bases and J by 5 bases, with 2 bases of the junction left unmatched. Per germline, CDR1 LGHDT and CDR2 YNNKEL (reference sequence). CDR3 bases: TGTGCCAGCAGCCAACCGGGACTAGCGGACAATGAGCAGTTCTTC. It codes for CASSQPGLADNEQFF.

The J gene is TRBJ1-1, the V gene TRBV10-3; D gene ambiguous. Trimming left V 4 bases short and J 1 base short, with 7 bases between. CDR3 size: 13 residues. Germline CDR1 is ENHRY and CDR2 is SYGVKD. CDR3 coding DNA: TGTGCCATCAGTGGCGAGGGGAACACTGAAGCTTTCTTT. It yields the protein CAISGEGNTEAFF.

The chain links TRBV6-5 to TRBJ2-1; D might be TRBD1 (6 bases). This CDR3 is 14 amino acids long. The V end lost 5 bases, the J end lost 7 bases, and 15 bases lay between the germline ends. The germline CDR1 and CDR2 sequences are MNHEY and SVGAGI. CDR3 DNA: TGTGCCAGCAGTCTACGACAGGCAGCTAATGAGCAGTTCTTC. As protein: CASSLRQAANEQFF.

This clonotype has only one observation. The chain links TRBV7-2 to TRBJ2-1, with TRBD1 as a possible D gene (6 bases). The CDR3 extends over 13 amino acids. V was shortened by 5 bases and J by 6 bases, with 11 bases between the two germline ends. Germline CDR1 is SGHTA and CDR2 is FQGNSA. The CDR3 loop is CASSTGISNEQFF. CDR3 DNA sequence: TGTGCCAGCAGCACAGGGATCTCCAATGAGCAGTTCTTC.

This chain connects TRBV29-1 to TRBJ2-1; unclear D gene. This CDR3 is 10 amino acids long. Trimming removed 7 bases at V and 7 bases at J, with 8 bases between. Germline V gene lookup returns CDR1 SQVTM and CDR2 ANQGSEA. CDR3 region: CSGRVNEQFF. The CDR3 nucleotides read TGCAGCGGCCGGGTAAATGAGCAGTTCTTC.